The rows below give T cell receptor beta chains drawn from one sample of a study of cytomegalovirus exposure and HLA in healthy donors. The assay was immunoSEQ multiplex PCR, and TCRdb's table has in-frame clones only and misses some. This repertoire shows about 76,000 clones, roughly 79% found once; its top ten account for 1.5% to 2%. Specimen: PBMCs. The receptors here all came from a woman aged 25 to 39 in good health and CMV-seronegative. Each CDR3 is given with its conserved first and last residue. Fields, in order: clone size, J gene, V gene, D gene, CDR3 DNA, CDR3 protein. D genes are given only for firm matches. Size values are once, few and many counts, or a class for expanded clones, and some rows have none.

.	TRBJ2-1	TRBV7-2	.	TGTGCCAGCAGCTTAGCGGGACAAACGTACAATGAGCAGTTCTTC	CASSLAGQTYNEQFF
.	TRBJ1-4	TRBV6-1	TRBD1	TGTGCCAGCAGTGAAGAGTCAGGGGGCGCGGGTAATGAAAAACTGTTTTTT	CASSEESGGAGNEKLFF
few	TRBJ1-4	TRBV7-9	.	TGTGCCAGCAGCTCAGTTTGGCCGCAACTGTTTTTT	CASSSVWPQLFF
.	TRBJ2-1	TRBV5-1	.	TGCGCCAGCAGCTGGGGGACTGCAGCCAATGAGCAGTTCTTC	CASSWGTAANEQFF
.	TRBJ2-1	TRBV5-1	TRBD2	TGCGCCAGCAGCTTGGAGGGGTGGGGGACTAGCGGGTGGAATGAGCAGTTCTTC	CASSLEGWGTSGWNEQFF
.	TRBJ2-5	TRBV5-4	.	TGTGCCAGCAGCTTGAGGAATTCGTGGGAGCAGTACTTC	CASSLRNSWEQYF
.	TRBJ2-2	TRBV19	.	TGTGCCACCGCGGGGACGGCGAACACCGGGGAGCTGTTTTTT	CATAGTANTGELFF
.	TRBJ2-3	TRBV5-1	TRBD2	TGCGCCAGCAGCTTGGCCCCTAGCTGGGGTAGCGGGAGTGAGGTTACGCAGTATTTT	CASSLAPSWGSGSEVTQYF
.	TRBJ2-7	TRBV7-9	.	TGTGCCAGCAGCTTAGACGAGGTGGAGCAGTACTTC	CASSLDEVEQYF
.	TRBJ2-3	TRBV11-3	TRBD2	TGTGCCAGCAGCCCTAGCGGAACAGATACGCAGTATTTT	CASSPSGTDTQYF
few	TRBJ2-1	TRBV9	TRBD2	TGTGCCAGCAGCGAGACCGGGACTAGCGGGAGATTGATTCAGAGTGAGCAGTTCTTC	CASSETGTSGRLIQSEQFF
.	TRBJ1-5	TRBV19	.	TGTGCCAGTAGTATAGAAATGGTTCAGGGAAGGGGTCAGCCCCAGCATTTT	CASSIEMVQGRGQPQHF
.	TRBJ2-3	TRBV6-1	TRBD1	TGTGCCAGCAAAGAGGGGGCAGGCACAGATACGCAGTATTTT	CASKEGAGTDTQYF
.	TRBJ2-1	TRBV6-1	TRBD2	TGTGCCAGCAGTGAGTCTAGCGGGAGCATCGGAGAGCAGTTCTTC	CASSESSGSIGEQFF
.	TRBJ2-1	TRBV30	TRBD2	TGTGCCTGGAGGGGGTACGGTGGGCGGGAGATTAAGAATGAGCAGTTCTTC	CAWRGYGGREIKNEQFF
once	TRBJ2-7	TRBV18	.	TGTGCCAGCTCAACATTACCCTCCTACGAGCAGTACTTC	CASSTLPSYEQYF
.	TRBJ1-5	TRBV7-9	.	TGTGCCAGCAGCAAGGCCCAGGGAAATAGCAATCAGCCCCAGCATTTT	CASSKAQGNSNQPQHF
few	TRBJ1-5	TRBV6-8	.	TGTGCCACCCCCCGGCGGTGCAATCAGCCCCAGCATTTT	CATPRRCNQPQHF
once	TRBJ2-7	TRBV27	.	TGTGCCAGCAGCCCCTACACGGGAGATTCCTACGAGCAGTACTTC	CASSPYTGDSYEQYF
.	TRBJ2-2	TRBV5-1	.	TGCGCCAGCAGCGCGGACAGTACCGGGGAGCTGTTTTTT	CASSADSTGELFF
.	TRBJ1-1	TRBV14	TRBD1	TGTGCCAGCAGCGGGACAGGGTACACTGAAGCTTTCTTT	CASSGTGYTEAFF
.	TRBJ2-2	TRBV5-4	TRBD2	TGTGCCAGCAGCTTGGGAGTAACGGGAGGGGACACCGGGGAGCTGTTTTTT	CASSLGVTGGDTGELFF